Listed below are T cell receptor beta chains from one sample, sequenced in a study of T cell responses to AZD1222 COVID-19 vaccine. Profiled with immunoSEQ multiplex PCR; TCRdb holds only in-frame clones, not every one. The data contain about 140,000 clones, roughly 92% of them singletons. Sample: peripheral blood, taken on day 0 of AZD1222 vaccination. These receptors came from an adult in good health. The CDR3 runs from the conserved cysteine through the conserved F or W. D genes are given only for firm matches. The size field is filled for only some rows; it gives once, few, many or a size class.

d_gene,j_gene,abundance,v_gene,CDR3aa,CDR3nt
NA,TRBJ2-2,once,TRBV2,CASSASLRALRANTGELFF,TGTGCCAGCAGTGCATCGCTCCGAGCACTGCGAGCGAACACCGGGGAGCTGTTTTTT
TRBD1,TRBJ1-1,NA,TRBV2,CASRYRTGSYMNTEAFF,TGTGCCAGTAGATATAGGACAGGGTCGTACATGAACACTGAAGCTTTCTTT
NA,TRBJ2-7,NA,TRBV21-1,CASSTRRDSLRMEQYF,TGTGCCAGCAGCACCCGCCGGGACAGCCTACGTATGGAGCAGTACTTC
TRBD2,TRBJ2-1,NA,TRBV25-1,CASTLAGVLNEQFF,TGTGCCAGCACCCTAGCGGGAGTGTTAAATGAGCAGTTCTTC
NA,TRBJ1-2,NA,TRBV4-1,CASSPRKGEVANYGYTF,TGCGCCAGCAGCCCACGGAAGGGGGAGGTGGCAAACTATGGCTACACCTTC
TRBD1,TRBJ1-3,NA,TRBV28,CASRFATGDRGNTIYF,TGTGCCAGCAGGTTCGCGACAGGGGACCGCGGAAACACCATATATTTT
NA,TRBJ2-1,once,TRBV24-1,CAIKQGAGEQFF,TGTGCCATTAAACAGGGAGCGGGAGAGCAGTTCTTC
TRBD1,TRBJ1-4,NA,TRBV28,CASSEPGQGREKLFF,TGTGCCAGCAGTGAACCGGGACAGGGTCGTGAAAAACTGTTTTTT
NA,TRBJ2-5,once,TRBV7-9,CASSLGGGPHETQYF,TGTGCCAGCAGCTTAGGGGGGGGGCCCCATGAGACCCAGTACTTC
TRBD2,TRBJ2-5,NA,TRBV2,CASSATSGKETQYF,TGTGCCAGCAGCGCCACTAGCGGGAAAGAGACCCAGTACTTC
NA,TRBJ1-5,NA,TRBV6-5,CASSYGGRKGPQHF,TGTGCCAGCAGTTACGGCGGCCGTAAGGGGCCCCAGCATTTT
NA,TRBJ1-2,once,TRBV2,CASSPDSYGYTF,TGTGCCAGCAGCCCGGACAGCTATGGCTACACCTTC
NA,TRBJ2-3,NA,TRBV9,CASSVAENTQYF,TGTGCCAGCAGCGTAGCTGAGAATACGCAGTATTTT
NA,TRBJ1-2,NA,TRBV28,CASSRQFYGYTF,TGTGCCAGCAGCCGACAGTTCTATGGCTACACCTTC
TRBD1,TRBJ2-3,NA,TRBV5-5,CASSGSGRTGRITDTQYF,TGTGCCAGCAGCGGTTCGGGAAGGACAGGGAGAATCACAGATACGCAGTATTTT
NA,TRBJ1-2,NA,TRBV28,CASSLTGDYGYTF,TGTGCCAGCAGTTTAACGGGGGACTATGGCTACACCTTC
NA,TRBJ1-2,NA,TRBV14,CASSQGQGNYGYTF,TGTGCCAGCAGCCAGGGGCAGGGAAACTATGGCTACACCTTC
NA,TRBJ2-7,NA,TRBV4-1,CASSPVRDYEQYF,TGCGCCAGCAGCCCGGTCCGGGACTACGAGCAGTACTTC
NA,TRBJ1-5,NA,TRBV5-8,CASSLEAGRAWDQPQHF,TGTGCCAGCAGCTTGGAGGCCGGCAGGGCGTGGGATCAGCCCCAGCATTTT
NA,TRBJ1-1,NA,TRBV3-1/TRBV3-2,CASSQGGVVNTEAFF,TGTGCCAGCAGCCAAGGAGGGGTGGTGAACACTGAAGCTTTCTTT
NA,TRBJ1-4,NA,TRBV7-9,CASSSTEKLFF,TGTGCCAGCAGCTCGACGGAAAAACTGTTTTTT
NA,TRBJ2-7,once,TRBV29-1,CSVLRGLYEQYF,TGCAGCGTTTTACGGGGACTCTACGAGCAGTACTTC
NA,TRBJ2-7,NA,TRBV27,CASSVFRQGTEQYF,TGTGCCAGCAGCGTATTCCGTCAGGGTACGGAGCAGTACTTC
NA,TRBJ1-2,NA,TRBV19,CASSIASGHYGYTF,TGTGCCAGTAGTATAGCGTCAGGGCACTATGGCTACACCTTC
NA,TRBJ1-5,NA,TRBV7-9,CASAVEGSQPQHF,TGTGCCAGCGCGGTTGAGGGAAGTCAGCCCCAGCATTTT
NA,TRBJ1-1,once,TRBV7-2,CASSLHRDTEAFF,TGTGCCAGCAGCTTACACAGAGACACTGAAGCTTTCTTT
NA,TRBJ2-1,NA,TRBV6-1,CASSGQVKRAIILYNEQFF,TGTGCCAGCAGTGGACAGGTAAAACGGGCCATAATCTTATACAATGAGCAGTTCTTC
NA,TRBJ2-7,NA,TRBV5-5,CASSLLGGTVGSYEQYF,TGTGCCAGCAGCTTGCTGGGGGGGACAGTAGGATCCTACGAGCAGTACTTC
TRBD1,TRBJ2-1,few,TRBV24-1,CATSDDRDSFYNEQFF,TGTGCCACCAGTGATGACCGGGACAGCTTCTACAATGAGCAGTTCTTC
TRBD1,TRBJ1-1,NA,TRBV28,CATRPSSGQGRVEAFF,TGTGCCACCCGCCCGTCCTCGGGACAGGGAAGGGTCGAAGCTTTCTTT
TRBD1,TRBJ2-1,NA,TRBV6-6,CASSRDRYNEQFF,TGTGCCAGCAGTAGGGACAGATACAATGAGCAGTTCTTC
TRBD1,TRBJ1-5,once,TRBV28,CASSPGQGGRQPQHF,TGTGCCAGCAGTCCGGGACAGGGGGGACGTCAGCCCCAGCATTTT
NA,TRBJ1-1,once,TRBV24-1,CATSDHRDPTEAFF,TGTGCCACCAGTGATCACAGAGATCCCACTGAAGCTTTCTTT
TRBD1,TRBJ1-4,NA,TRBV7-6,CASSLAGGSPGGNEKLFF,TGTGCCAGCAGCTTAGCGGGAGGGTCCCCAGGGGGGAATGAAAAACTGTTTTTT
NA,TRBJ1-3,NA,TRBV7-6,CASSLALGVTIYF,TGTGCCAGCAGCTTAGCATTAGGGGTAACCATATATTTT
NA,TRBJ1-3,NA,TRBV7-2,CASSLGTASGNTIYF,TGTGCCAGCAGCTTAGGGACAGCCTCTGGAAACACCATATATTTT
NA,TRBJ2-3,NA,TRBV3-1/TRBV3-2,CASSQNLLQTPDTQYF,TGTGCCAGCAGCCAAAATTTATTACAGACCCCAGATACGCAGTATTTT
TRBD2,TRBJ2-1,NA,TRBV19,CASSFWTSAAVEQFF,TGTGCCAGTAGTTTCTGGACTAGCGCCGCCGTCGAGCAGTTCTTC
NA,TRBJ1-1,NA,TRBV27,CASSLRRHLEAFF,TGTGCCAGCAGTTTACGTCGCCACCTAGAAGCTTTCTTT
NA,TRBJ1-1,NA,TRBV10-1,CASSLKGNTEAFF,TGCGCCAGCAGTCTTAAAGGGAACACTGAAGCTTTCTTT
NA,TRBJ2-2,NA,TRBV7-2,CASSYIKGTGELFF,TGTGCCAGCAGCTACATAAAAGGGACCGGGGAGCTGTTTTTT
TRBD2,TRBJ2-1,NA,TRBV3-1/TRBV3-2,CASSHSLAGRNNEQFF,TGTGCCAGCAGCCACTCACTAGCGGGGCGAAACAATGAGCAGTTCTTC
NA,TRBJ1-6,NA,TRBV2,CASSSRGQDNSPLHF,TGTGCCAGCAGTTCCCGGGGCCAAGATAATTCACCCCTCCACTTT